Detailed here is one T cell receptor beta chain. Antigen: not known. Losses at the gene ends were 0 bases for V and 1 base for J; bases not matched to a gene: 4. This CDR3 has 17 amino acids. Germline loops: CDR1 LGHNA, CDR2 YSLEER. Data came from immunoSEQ multiplex PCR; TCRdb stores just in-frame clones and leaves some out. The listing contains more than 110,000 clones. The data are from a study of T cell responses to AZD1222 COVID-19 vaccine. Study conclusions and caveats: Only a handful of AZD1222 recipients tested seropositive at baseline. Nearly half of spike-specific TCRs reportedly go after variant regions that carry no mutations. Clonal diversity was possibly underestimated, and the donors were mostly white British, with more females.

This rearrangement joins TRBV4-3 to TRBJ2-3; 10 positions match TRBD1. The TCR comes from an adult in good health. The sequenced sample consisted of peripheral blood. The CDR3 DNA sequence: TGCGCCAGCAGCCAAGATCCCGGGACAGGGGGCACAGATACGCAGTATTTT. It yields the protein CASSQDPGTGGTDTQYF.